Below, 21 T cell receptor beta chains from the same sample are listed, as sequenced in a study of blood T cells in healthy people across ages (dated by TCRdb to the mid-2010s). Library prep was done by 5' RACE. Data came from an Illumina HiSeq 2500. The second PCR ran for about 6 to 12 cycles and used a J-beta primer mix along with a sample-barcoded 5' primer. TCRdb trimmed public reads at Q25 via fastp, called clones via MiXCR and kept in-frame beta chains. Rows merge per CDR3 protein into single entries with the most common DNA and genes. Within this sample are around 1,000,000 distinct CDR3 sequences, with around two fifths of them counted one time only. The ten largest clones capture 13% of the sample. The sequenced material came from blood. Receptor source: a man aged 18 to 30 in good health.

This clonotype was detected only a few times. The CDR3 is CASSYLQGELGQPQHF. CDR3 bases: TGTGCCAGCAGTTACCTCCAGGGGGAATTGGGTCAGCCCCAGCATTTT. The chain couples TRBV6-6 to TRBJ1-5; 7 nucleotides match TRBD1. CDR1 is MNHNY, CDR2 SVGAGI, per germline (reference sequence). CDR3 length equals 16 residues. Germline trimming cut 2 bases from V and 6 bases from J; bases unmatched to any gene: 10.

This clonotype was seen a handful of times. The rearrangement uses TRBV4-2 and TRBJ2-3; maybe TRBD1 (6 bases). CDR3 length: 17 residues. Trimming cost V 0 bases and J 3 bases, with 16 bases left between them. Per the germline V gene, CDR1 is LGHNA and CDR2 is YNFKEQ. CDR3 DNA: TGTGCCAGCAGCCAAGATGAGGCAGGGGTAACGACAGATACGCAGTATTTT. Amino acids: CASSQDEAGVTTDTQYF.

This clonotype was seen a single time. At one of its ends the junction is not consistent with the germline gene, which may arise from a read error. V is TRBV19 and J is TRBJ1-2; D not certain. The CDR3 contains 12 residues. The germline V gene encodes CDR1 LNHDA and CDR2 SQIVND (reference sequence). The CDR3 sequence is CASYDPGYGNTF. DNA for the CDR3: TGTGCCAGCTACGATCCAGGCTATGGCAACACCTTC. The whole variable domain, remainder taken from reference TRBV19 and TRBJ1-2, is DGGITQSPKYLFRKEGQNVTLSCEQNLNHDAMYWYRQDPGQGLRLIYYSQIVNDFQKGDIAEGYSVSREKKESFPLTVTSAQKNPTAFYLCASYDPGYGNTFGSGTRLTVV.

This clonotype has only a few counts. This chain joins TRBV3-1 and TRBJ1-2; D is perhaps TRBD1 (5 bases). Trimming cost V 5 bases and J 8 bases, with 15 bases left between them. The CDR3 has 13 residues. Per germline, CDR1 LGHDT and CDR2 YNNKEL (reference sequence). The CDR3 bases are TGTGCCAGCAGCGGAGGCAGGGTCGAAGGCTACACCTTC. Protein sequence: CASSGGRVEGYTF.

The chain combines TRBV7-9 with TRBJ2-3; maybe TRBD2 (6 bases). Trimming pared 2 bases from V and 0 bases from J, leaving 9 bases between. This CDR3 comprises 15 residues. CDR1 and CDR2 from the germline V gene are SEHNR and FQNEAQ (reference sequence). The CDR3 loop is CASSLFGGSTDTQYF. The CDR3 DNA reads TGTGCCAGCAGCTTATTCGGGGGAAGCACAGATACGCAGTATTTT.

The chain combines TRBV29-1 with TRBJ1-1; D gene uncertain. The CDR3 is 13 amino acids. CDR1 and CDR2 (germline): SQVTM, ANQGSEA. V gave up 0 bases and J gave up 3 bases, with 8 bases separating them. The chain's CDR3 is CSVEEGKDTEAFF. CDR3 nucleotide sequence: TGCAGCGTTGAAGAGGGTAAAGACACTGAAGCTTTCTTT.

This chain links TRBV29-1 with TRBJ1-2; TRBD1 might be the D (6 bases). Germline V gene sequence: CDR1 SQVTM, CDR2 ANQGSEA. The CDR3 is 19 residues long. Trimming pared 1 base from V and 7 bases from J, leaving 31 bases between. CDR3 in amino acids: CSVEGSVERINSGVGGYTF. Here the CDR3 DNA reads TGCAGCGTTGAAGGGTCGGTGGAGCGGATAAATTCAGGGGTAGGTGGCTACACCTTC.

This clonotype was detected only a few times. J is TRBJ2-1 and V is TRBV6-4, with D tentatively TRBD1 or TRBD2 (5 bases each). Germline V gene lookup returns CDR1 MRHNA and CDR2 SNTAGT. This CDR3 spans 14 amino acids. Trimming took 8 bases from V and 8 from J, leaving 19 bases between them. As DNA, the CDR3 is TGTGCCAGCTCCAAGGGCAGGGAGTTGGATGAGCAGTTCTTC. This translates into CASSKGRELDEQFF.

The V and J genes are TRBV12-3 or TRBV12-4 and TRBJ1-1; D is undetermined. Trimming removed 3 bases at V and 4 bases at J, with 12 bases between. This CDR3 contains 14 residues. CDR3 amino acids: CASSFCYVTTEAFF. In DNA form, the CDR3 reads TGTGCCAGCAGTTTTTGTTATGTGACCACTGAAGCTTTCTTT.

The chain's CDR3 is CASSPLEGARTEAFF. The CDR3, as DNA: TGTGCCAGCAGCCCCTTGGAGGGGGCGCGAACTGAAGCTTTCTTT. The V gene is TRBV7-2, the J gene TRBJ1-1, with TRBD1 matching over 7 bases. Trimming at V came to 5 bases and at J to 5 bases, leaving 11 bases not matched to a gene. The CDR3 is made up of 15 amino acids. The germline V gene encodes CDR1 SGHTA and CDR2 FQGNSA.

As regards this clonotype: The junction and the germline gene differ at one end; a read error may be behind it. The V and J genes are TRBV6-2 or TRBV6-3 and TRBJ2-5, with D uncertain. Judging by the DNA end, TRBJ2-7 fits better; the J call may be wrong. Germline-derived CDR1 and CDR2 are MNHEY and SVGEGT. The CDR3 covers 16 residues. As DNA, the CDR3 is TGTGCCAGCAATTACGTTTTGGACGGGTTTCGGGACGAGCAGTACTTC. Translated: CASNYVLDGFRDEQYF.

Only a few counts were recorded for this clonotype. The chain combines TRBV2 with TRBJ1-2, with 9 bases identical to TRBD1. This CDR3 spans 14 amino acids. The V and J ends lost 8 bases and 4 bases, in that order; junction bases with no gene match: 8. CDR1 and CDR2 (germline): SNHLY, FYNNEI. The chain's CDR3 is CASCYTGGSYGYTF. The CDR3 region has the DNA TGTGCCAGCTGCTACACAGGGGGCAGCTATGGCTACACCTTC.

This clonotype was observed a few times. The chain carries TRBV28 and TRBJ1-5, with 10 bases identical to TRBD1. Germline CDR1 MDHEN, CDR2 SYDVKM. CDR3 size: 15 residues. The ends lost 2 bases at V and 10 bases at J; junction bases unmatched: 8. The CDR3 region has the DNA TGTGCCAGCAGTTTACCCGACAGGGGGCTTAAACCCCAGCATTTT. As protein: CASSLPDRGLKPQHF.

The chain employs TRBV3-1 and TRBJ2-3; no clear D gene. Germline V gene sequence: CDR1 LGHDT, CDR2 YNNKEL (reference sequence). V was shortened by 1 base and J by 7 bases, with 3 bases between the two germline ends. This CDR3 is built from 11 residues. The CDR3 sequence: CASSQVYTQYF. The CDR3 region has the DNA TGTGCCAGCAGCCAAGTCTATACGCAGTATTTT.

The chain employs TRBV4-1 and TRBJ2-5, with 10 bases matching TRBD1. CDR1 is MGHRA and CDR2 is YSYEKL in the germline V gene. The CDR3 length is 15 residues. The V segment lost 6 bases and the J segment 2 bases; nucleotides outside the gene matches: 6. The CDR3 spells CASSRDRGNQETQYF. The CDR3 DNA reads TGCGCCAGCAGTCGGGACAGGGGTAATCAAGAGACCCAGTACTTC.

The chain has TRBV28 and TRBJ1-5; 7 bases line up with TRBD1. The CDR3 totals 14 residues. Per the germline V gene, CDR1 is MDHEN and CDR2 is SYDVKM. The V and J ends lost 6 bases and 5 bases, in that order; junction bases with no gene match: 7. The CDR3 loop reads CASSLYRGHQPQHF. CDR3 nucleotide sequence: TGTGCCAGCAGCCTTTACAGGGGACATCAGCCCCAGCATTTT.

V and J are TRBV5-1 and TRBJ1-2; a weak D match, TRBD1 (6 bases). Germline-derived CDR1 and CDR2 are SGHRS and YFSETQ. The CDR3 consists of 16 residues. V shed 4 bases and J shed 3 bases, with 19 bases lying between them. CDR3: CASSPESSDSYYGYTF. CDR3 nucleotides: TGCGCCAGCAGCCCTGAGTCATCGGACAGCTACTATGGCTACACCTTC.

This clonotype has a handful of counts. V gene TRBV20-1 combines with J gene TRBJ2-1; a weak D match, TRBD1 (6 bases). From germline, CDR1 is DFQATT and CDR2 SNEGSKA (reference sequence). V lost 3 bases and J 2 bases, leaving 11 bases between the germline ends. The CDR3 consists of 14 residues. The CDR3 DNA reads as TGCAGTGCTAGGGTAGGGGGACCCTACAATGAGCAGTTCTTC. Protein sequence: CSARVGGPYNEQFF.

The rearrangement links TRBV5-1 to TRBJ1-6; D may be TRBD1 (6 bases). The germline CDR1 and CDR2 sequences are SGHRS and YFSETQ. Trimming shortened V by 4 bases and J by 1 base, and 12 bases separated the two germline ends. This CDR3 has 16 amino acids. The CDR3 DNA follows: TGCGCCAGCAGCCGACAGGAGAATTCCTATAATTCACCCCTCCACTTT. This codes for CASSRQENSYNSPLHF.

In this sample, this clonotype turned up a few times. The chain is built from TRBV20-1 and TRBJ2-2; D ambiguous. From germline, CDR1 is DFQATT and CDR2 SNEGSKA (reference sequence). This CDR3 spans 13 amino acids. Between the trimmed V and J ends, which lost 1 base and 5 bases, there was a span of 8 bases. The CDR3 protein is CSARAVNTGELFF. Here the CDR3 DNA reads TGCAGTGCTAGAGCTGTGAATACCGGGGAGCTGTTTTTT.

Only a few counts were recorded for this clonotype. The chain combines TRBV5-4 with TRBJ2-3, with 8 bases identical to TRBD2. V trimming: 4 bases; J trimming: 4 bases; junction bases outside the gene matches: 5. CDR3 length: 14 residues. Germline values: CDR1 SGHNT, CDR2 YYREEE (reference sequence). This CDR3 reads CASSTGLEPDTQYF. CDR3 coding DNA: TGTGCCAGCAGCACGGGACTAGAGCCAGATACGCAGTATTTT. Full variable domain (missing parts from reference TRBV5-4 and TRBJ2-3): ETGVTQSPTHLIKTRGQQVTLRCSSQSGHNTVSWYQQALGQGPQFIFQYYREEENGRGNFPPRFSGLQFPNYSSELNVNALELDDSALYLCASSTGLEPDTQYFGPGTRLTVL.